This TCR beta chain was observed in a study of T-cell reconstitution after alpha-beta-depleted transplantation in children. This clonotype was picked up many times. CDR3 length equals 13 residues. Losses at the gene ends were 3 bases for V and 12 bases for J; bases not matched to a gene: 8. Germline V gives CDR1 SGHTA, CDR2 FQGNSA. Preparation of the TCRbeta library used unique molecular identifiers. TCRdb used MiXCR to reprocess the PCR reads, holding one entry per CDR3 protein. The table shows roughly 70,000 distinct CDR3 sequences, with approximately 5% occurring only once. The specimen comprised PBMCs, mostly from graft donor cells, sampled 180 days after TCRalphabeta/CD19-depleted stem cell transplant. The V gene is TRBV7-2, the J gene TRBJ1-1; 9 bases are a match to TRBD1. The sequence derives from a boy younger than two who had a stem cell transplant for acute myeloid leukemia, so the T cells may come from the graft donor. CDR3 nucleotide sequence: TGTGCCAGCAGCTTTCCGGGACAGGGAAAGACTTTCTTT. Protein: CASSFPGQGKTFF.